The 8 T cell receptor beta chains reported below all come from one sample, sequenced in a study of T cell changes during pregnancy in multiple sclerosis (dated by TCRdb to between 2018 and 2020). The receptor library was made with the immunoSEQ multiplex PCR assay. This is the immuneACCESS table as TCRdb keeps it, with only in-frame sequences that have V and J called. A part of the clones is gone; compared with another copy, unresolved V genes explain less than half, and the rest is unexplained. In all, the sample holds roughly 93,000 clones, and 85% to 95% of those were seen once. The top ten clones comprise approximately 2% of the sample. The sequencing here drew on peripheral blood, taken after pregnancy. The receptor set was obtained from a female donor with multiple sclerosis, enrolled in a pregnancy study.

This chain connects TRBV7-2 to TRBJ2-5; maybe TRBD2 (6 bases). The ends were cut back, 2 bases at V and 4 bases at J, with 8 bases in the middle. The length of the CDR3 is 13 residues. Germline-derived CDR1 and CDR2 are SGHTA and FQGNSA. In DNA, the CDR3 is TGTGCCAGCAGCTTAACCGGGGGAGAGACCCAGTACTTC. Translation: CASSLTGGETQYF.

The chain is built from TRBV2 and TRBJ2-5, with 8 nucleotides matching TRBD2. The CDR3 sequence is 13 residues long. V lost 8 bases and J lost 9; bases outside the gene matches: 11. Germline V gene data show CDR1 as SNHLY and CDR2 as FYNNEI. The CDR3 DNA reads as TGTGCCAGCGAGGCGGGGGGACCCGGAGCCCAGTACTTC. This encodes CASEAGGPGAQYF.

The chain has TRBV7-9 and TRBJ1-5; possible D gene TRBD1, 5 bases. This CDR3 is built from 16 residues. Germline assignment: CDR1 SEHNR and CDR2 FQNEAQ (reference sequence). Deletions cut 2 bases from V and 0 bases from J, with 11 bases between. The CDR3, as DNA: TGTGCCAGCAGCTTAATGGGGGGGGGTAGCAATCAGCCCCAGCATTTT. This encodes CASSLMGGGSNQPQHF.

The chain recombines TRBV19 with TRBJ1-1, with 8 positions matching TRBD1. V shed 6 bases and J 3 bases; nucleotides not matched to a gene: 12. The CDR3 length is 16 residues. Per the germline V gene, CDR1 is LNHDA and CDR2 is SQIVND (reference sequence). The CDR3 DNA reads TGTGCCAGTAGGATCGGACAGGGAGTAAGGGACACTGAAGCTTTCTTT. The encoded protein is CASRIGQGVRDTEAFF.

This chain uses TRBV30 with TRBJ2-7, with a tentative D call TRBD2 (5 bases). The CDR3 is 15 amino acids. CDR1 GTSNPN and CDR2 SVGIG come from the germline V gene (reference sequence). V was pared by 4 bases and J by 4 bases, with 20 bases between. The CDR3, as DNA: TGTGCCTGGACTCCTAATCCCCAGGAGGTTTACGAGCAGTACTTC. Protein: CAWTPNPQEVYEQYF.

The chain carries TRBV6-5 and TRBJ2-1, with 10 bases matching TRBD2. This CDR3 comprises 15 residues. V gave up 3 bases and J gave up 7 bases; unmatched junction bases: 6. Looked up from germline, CDR1 is MNHEY and CDR2 is SVGAGI. CDR3 sequence: CASSYESGGANEQFF. The CDR3 DNA reads as TGTGCCAGCAGTTATGAAAGCGGGGGGGCAAATGAGCAGTTCTTC.

As DNA, the CDR3 is TGCGCCAGCAGCTTGGAGGGGCTGGGGGCCAAAAACATTCAGTACTTC. This translates into CASSLEGLGAKNIQYF. The J gene is TRBJ2-4, the V gene TRBV5-1, with D maybe TRBD1 (5 bases). Trimming pared 0 bases from V and 1 base from J, leaving 11 bases between. There are 16 residues in the CDR3. Germline-derived CDR1 and CDR2 are SGHRS and YFSETQ.

The V and J genes are TRBV29-1 and TRBJ2-7; a weak D match, TRBD1 (6 bases). V lost 4 bases, J lost 5 bases, and 15 bases lay in between. CDR3 size: 13 residues. Germline V lookup: CDR1 SQVTM, CDR2 ANQGSEA. The CDR3 protein is CSVATGLIDEQYF. The CDR3 coding sequence is TGCAGCGTTGCCACAGGGCTCATCGACGAGCAGTACTTC.